Listed here is a single TCR beta chain. This sample is part of a study of blood T cell repertoires in COVID-19. At the level of the study: Acute and convalescent COVID-19 samples came from the United States, Italy and Spain. T cells, B-cell-depleted T cells, or PBMCs supplied cDNA or gDNA.

Generated by immunoSEQ multiplex PCR, the TCRdb table keeps only in-frame clones and is missing some. Of 200,000 to 250,000 clones in the sample, around three quarters were seen once. V dropped 0 bases and J dropped 7; count of bases not matched to a gene: 5. In germline, CDR1 is KGHDR, CDR2 SFDVKD. The CDR3 is made up of 17 amino acids. This chain uses TRBV24-1 with TRBJ2-1, with TRBD2 identical over 13 bases. Input material: peripheral blood. The receptor's source is a woman in her sixties or seventies with acute or convalescent COVID-19. CDR3 sequence: CATSDLQRTSGSNEQFF. The CDR3 bases are TGTGCCACCAGTGATTTGCAAAGGACTAGCGGGAGTAATGAGCAGTTCTTC.